This TCR beta chain stems from a study of CD8+ T cells in alopecia areata. A note on this clone: Its antigen is unidentified.

Whole-study results and caveats: Tissue-resident alphabeta T cells belonging to normal skin likewise get sequenced within scalp specimens.

After isolation, RNA underwent reverse transcription to generate cDNA as the sequencing template. Profiled with immunoSEQ multiplex PCR; TCRdb holds only in-frame clones, not every one. The repertoire holds a few hundred thousand clones, just over 55% seen once, with around 5% in the top ten. Sequenced: CD8+ T cells sorted from blood. This TCR was recovered from a human donor in good health.

CDR3 in amino acids: CASSARLAGEETQYF. CDR3 coding DNA: TGTGCCAGCAGCGCAAGACTAGCGGGGGAAGAGACCCAGTACTTC. V and J are TRBV13 and TRBJ2-5; 12 bases fit TRBD2. This CDR3 contains 15 residues. Germline lookup yields CDR1 PRHDT and CDR2 FYEKMQ (reference sequence). After removal of 5 bases from V and 3 bases from J, the junction contained 4 bases not matched to a gene.